These 15 T cell receptor beta chains came from one sample sequenced in a study of T-cell memory formation after mild COVID-19. Via MiXCR, TCRdb re-called the 5' RACE reads, giving one row per CDR3 protein. The repertoire has 450,000 to 650,000 distinct CDR3 sequences, roughly 20% of them found once; the top ten carry about 8.2%. Material for sequencing was PBMCs or a T cell subset sorted from them (not recorded which). These receptors were collected from an adult woman who had mild COVID-19 (a few samples of this study predate the infection). Cell type and time point are not known.

This clonotype was seen only a few times. The chain couples TRBV24-1 to TRBJ2-7, with a tentative D call TRBD1 (6 bases). The CDR3 runs to 13 residues. V lost 3 bases, J lost 5 bases, and 10 bases lay in between. Germline V lookup: CDR1 KGHDR, CDR2 SFDVKD. The CDR3 region has the DNA TGTGCCACCAGTGATACAGGGTACCACGAGCAGTACTTC. Protein product: CATSDTGYHEQYF.

CDR3: CASSQTNRGLRTDTQYF. The DNA for the CDR3 is TGTGCCAGCAGCCAAACAAATCGCGGACTCCGCACAGATACGCAGTATTTT. V is TRBV7-2 and J is TRBJ2-3; TRBD2 might be the D (5 bases). V was cut by 5 bases and J by 1 base, with 19 bases left in between. The CDR3 is made up of 17 amino acids. Germline V gene lookup returns CDR1 SGHTA and CDR2 FQGNSA.

The chain is built from TRBV12-3 or TRBV12-4 and TRBJ2-1; 8 bases are shared with TRBD1. The CDR3 runs to 15 residues. J was trimmed by 4 bases and V by 6 bases; bases with no gene match: 8. CDR3 loop: CASSARDRSYNEQFF. CDR3 bases: TGTGCCAGCAGCGCCCGGGACAGGAGTTACAATGAGCAGTTCTTC.

Only a few counts were recorded for this clonotype. This sequence joins TRBV5-1 and TRBJ1-3; a weak D match, TRBD1 (6 bases). This CDR3 is 17 amino acids long. Trimming cost V 0 bases and J 0 bases, with 13 bases left between them. Germline CDR1 SGHRS, CDR2 YFSETQ. CDR3 in DNA: TGCGCCAGCAGCTTGGGGGACACTAAGCCCTCTGGAAACACCATATATTTT. It is translated as CASSLGDTKPSGNTIYF.

This chain links TRBV6-1 with TRBJ1-5; D unresolved. Germline V gene data show CDR1 as MNHNS and CDR2 as SASEGT. The CDR3 is 17 residues long. Trimming stripped 6 bases from V and 0 bases from J, with 18 bases between. In DNA form, the CDR3 reads TGTGCCAGCAGCGACTATTTGGACGGGTATAGCAATCAGCCCCAGCATTTT. This sequence encodes CASSDYLDGYSNQPQHF.

The chain links TRBV4-3 to TRBJ1-6, with TRBD1 as a possible D gene (5 bases). The CDR3 is 17 residues long. V was clipped by 1 base and J by 2 bases, with 12 bases between them. CDR1 is LGHNA and CDR2 is YSLEER in the germline V gene. The CDR3 protein is CASSQGFGGPYNSPLHF. The CDR3 DNA is TGCGCCAGCAGCCAAGGTTTCGGGGGACCCTATAATTCACCCCTCCACTTT.

This chain joins TRBV29-1 and TRBJ2-1; a weak D match, TRBD2 (6 bases). The V end lost 3 bases, the J end lost 8 bases, and 20 bases lay between the germline ends. The CDR3 runs 15 residues. Germline V lookup: CDR1 SQVTM, CDR2 ANQGSEA. The CDR3 spells CSVDSPGLRSDEQFF. The CDR3 coding sequence is TGCAGCGTTGATTCCCCGGGACTCCGCTCAGATGAGCAGTTCTTC.

This clonotype came up a few times. The chain recombines TRBV2 with TRBJ2-1; possible D gene TRBD2, 6 bases. V was clipped by 10 bases and J by 4 bases, with 14 bases between them. The CDR3 loop spans 13 amino acids. The germline V gene encodes CDR1 SNHLY and CDR2 FYNNEI. CDR3 region: CATNSGFYNEQFF. The CDR3 DNA sequence: TGTGCCACCAACAGCGGGTTTTACAATGAGCAGTTCTTC.

The CDR3 DNA sequence: TGTGCCTGGAGTGATAGCGGGGCTGGGGCCAACGTCCTGACTTTC. Protein product: CAWSDSGAGANVLTF. V usage is TRBV30 and J usage is TRBJ2-6; 8 positions agree with TRBD2. Germline CDR1 reads GTSNPN; CDR2 reads SVGIG (reference sequence). Trimming took 1 base from V and 2 from J; bases not matched to a gene: 1. The length of the CDR3 is 15 residues.

The table lists this clonotype with many counts. V gene TRBV29-1 combines with J gene TRBJ2-7; 7 nucleotides match TRBD1. This CDR3 is built from 13 residues. Germline V lookup: CDR1 SQVTM, CDR2 ANQGSEA. V lost 3 bases and J lost 2; bases outside the gene matches: 4. CDR3 amino acids: CSVEGQNTYEQYF. In nucleotides, the CDR3 is TGCAGCGTTGAGGGACAGAATACCTACGAGCAGTACTTC.

The V gene is TRBV30, the J gene TRBJ1-6, with a weak D call TRBD1 (5 bases). Trimming shortened V by 3 bases and J by 4 bases, and 10 bases separated the two germline ends. CDR1 is GTSNPN, CDR2 SVGIG, per germline (reference sequence). The CDR3 is 14 residues long. CDR3 coding DNA: TGTGCCTGGAGCGACCAGGGTTATAATTCACCCCTCCACTTT. This codes for CAWSDQGYNSPLHF.

This sequence joins TRBV6-5 and TRBJ1-6; D uncertain. Looked up from germline, CDR1 is MNHEY and CDR2 is SVGAGI. This CDR3 has 15 amino acids. V dropped 6 bases and J dropped 8 bases, with 17 bases sitting between them. The CDR3 DNA reads as TGTGCCAGCAGGTCACATCCAATCCCCGATTCACCCCTCCACTTT. Translated, it gives CASRSHPIPDSPLHF.

The chain links TRBV14 to TRBJ2-2, with D possibly being TRBD1 (6 bases). The CDR3 loop spans 14 amino acids. The V gene lost 6 bases and the J gene lost 2 bases, with 10 bases spanning the gap. Germline values: CDR1 SGHDN, CDR2 FVKESK. This CDR3 is CASSWGLNTGELFF. The CDR3 region has the DNA TGTGCCAGCAGTTGGGGGCTCAACACCGGGGAGCTGTTTTTT.

This chain connects TRBV7-3 to TRBJ1-1; D is unclear. The CDR3 loop spans 15 amino acids. Germline-derived CDR1 and CDR2 are SGHTA and FQGTGA. V gave up 1 base and J gave up 7 bases, with 16 bases separating them. The chain's CDR3 is CASSLSHGLFGEAFF. The CDR3 DNA follows: TGTGCCAGCAGCTTAAGCCACGGACTGTTCGGTGAAGCTTTCTTT.

This clonotype was counted only a few times. The gene calls are TRBV4-3 and TRBJ1-1, with 8 bases aligning to TRBD1. The J segment lost 0 bases and the V segment lost 2 bases, leaving 5 bases of the junction unmatched. The CDR3 totals 16 residues. The germline gives CDR1 LGHNA, CDR2 YSLEER. The CDR3: CASSQFDRGMNTEAFF. The CDR3 DNA is TGCGCCAGCAGCCAATTCGACAGGGGAATGAACACTGAAGCTTTCTTT.